This record covers a single T cell receptor beta chain. Its antigen specificity is not known. Per-base quality was not reported, and no clone a single base away is much larger than it. The data originate from a study of cytomegalovirus exposure and HLA in healthy donors (dated by TCRdb to about 2017). About the full investigation: In an earlier analysis of 587 of the donors, approximately 260 Gb of sequence data and some 120 million unique TCR beta sequences from about 179 million T cells were reported. Roughly 290 gigabases of sequencing data and around 90 million unique TCR sequences made up an early release that covered several hundred HLA-typed donors. Of the 300 to 450 genotyped donors, approximately 80% fell in the genetic ancestry cluster associated with self-reported Caucasian donors. The study aimed to test whether cataloging public T cell receptors could reveal signatures of past pathogen exposure. The study used immunosequencing to profile the T cell repertoires of approximately 640 subjects and linked those repertoires to cytomegalovirus serostatus. A separate validation cohort of roughly 130 different subjects was used in addition to the 666-subject first cohort. High-throughput TCR immunosequencing, statistical association of individual TCRs with disease status, and machine learning were combined to predict cytomegalovirus infection status. To study patterns of TCR occurrence, a later analysis re-analyzed previously published TCR beta repertoires from around 670 donors and added high-resolution HLA genotyping. Rather than using new phenotypic data, the later analysis identified candidate immune exposures from TCR beta sequences and from how often those sequences occurred across donors. To decide whether each TCR beta V gene segment behaved as functional or pseudogenic, an earlier analysis of approximately 590 of the donors relied on high-throughput TCR beta sequencing. Donor age, sex, ethnicity and CMV serostatus were collected together with the repertoire data. Genome-wide SNP genotypes for about three fifths of the roughly 670 donors were used in a later genetic analysis, which treated that subset as a discovery cohort. Every discovery cohort repertoire had been produced on one sequencing platform. HLA typing included class I and class II loci at four-digit resolution. Typing coverage varied by locus: roughly 620-640 donors for A, B, C, DRB1 and DQB1; approximately 520 for DQA1; 606 for DPA1; approximately 470 for DPB1. About five DR-DQ haplotypes were handled as single units for association and clustering, since linkage in the cohort was strong. Across approximately 420 genotyped donors of the cohort, an average of roughly 200,000 unique TCR beta nucleotide sequences per donor were sequenced, and roughly 18% of those sequences were non-productive.

Library preparation used the immunoSEQ multiplex PCR assay. The multiplex PCR relied on a mix of 60 forward primers for TCR Vbeta segments and 13 reverse primers for TCR Jbeta segments. The CDR3 region of rearranged TCR beta genes was amplified from genomic DNA with a multiplex PCR assay. On the Illumina HiSeq System, the amplified TCR beta libraries were sequenced as 87-base-pair reads. The authors processed their data as follows. In a later analysis, some 80 million unique TCR beta chains were counted across the roughly 670 repertoires, and around 10 million of these chains were shared by at least two donors. Raw reads were error-corrected and collapsed into unique sequences by a nearest-neighbor algorithm in which closely related sequences were merged to remove PCR and sequencing errors. CDR3 sequences were aligned to IMGT reference sequences to assign V, D and J gene segments. For a sequence to be retained, a match of at least six nucleotides was required to both a V gene segment and a J gene segment. Rearrangements were called productive when the CDR3 lacked stop codons and stayed in frame with V and J; all others were non-productive. CDR3 was defined according to IMGT convention as the region running from the second conserved V-encoded cysteine to the conserved J-encoded phenylalanine. In an earlier analysis of around 600 of the donors, sequences lacking an unambiguous match to a single V gene segment were excluded. In an earlier analysis of about 590 of the donors, a V segment was called functional when productive rearrangements were above 56.7%, and segregating when the standard deviation between donors exceeded 5%. A statistical classification framework was built to diagnose cytomegalovirus status from the catalog of TCR beta chain sequences. V and J gene assignment, in a later analysis, came from comparing TCR nucleotide sequences with IMGT/GENE-DB human TR gene sequences. In a later analysis, CDR3 sequences and most-parsimonious VDJ recombination scenarios were assigned using the TCRdist pipeline. In a later analysis, each TCR beta chain was defined by its CDR3 amino acid sequence together with its V-gene family, and reads without a unique V-gene family were excluded. As a way to deal with suspected cross-contamination and a sequencing artifact, a later analysis dropped approximately 570 nucleotide sequences that were highly shared and had low generation probability. A later analysis calculated a clonal expansion index for each public chain from normalized within-repertoire ranks of inferred template counts. Generation probabilities in a later analysis came from a VDJ recombination model fitted to out-of-frame rearrangements, and those results were checked against IGoR. Hypergeometric tests were used in a later analysis to score TCR-TCR, TCR-HLA and TCR-CMV co-occurrence, with a repertoire-size bias correction applied to the TCR pairs. False discovery rates were estimated in a later analysis by permuting HLA or CMV assignments 20 times. In a later analysis, co-occurring TCRs were grouped with DBSCAN, and TCRdist sequence similarity was added when clustering was performed within HLA-allele-positive subsets. Co-occurrence clustering excluded repertoires with fewer than 30,000 or more than 120,000 public chains, plus five with anomalous nucleotide sharing. TCRdb limited this immuneACCESS table to in-frame rearrangements with V and J called. A share of clones is missing; checked studies link under half to unresolved V genes, and the rest is unexplained. That table gives V, J and clone size, and the DNA gave D and trimming. The sample includes 100,000 or so clones, with 77% observed a single time. The ten top clones hold approximately 11% of the sample.

The cohort was made up of around 720 healthy bone marrow donors. All cohort members were sampled while nominally healthy, although unrecorded immune exposures were likely present. The donor tested CMV seropositive, placing the donor among the approximately 310 seropositive members of the cohort. A peripheral blood sample was provided by each donor, and peripheral blood mononuclear cells were used for TCR beta sequencing. The Qiagen DNeasy Blood Extraction Kit was used to extract genomic DNA from the blood cell samples. CDR1 and CDR2, looked up from the germline V gene, are SGHTS and YDEGEE. Reading from cysteine to phenylalanine, the CDR3 counts 14 amino acids. Only CDR3 DNA is held: 42 bases, read in frame from base 1. Cut back by 6 bases and 2 bases, the V and J ends lie 14 bases apart. Broad study findings and their caveats: The presence/absence analyses assumed that sequencing depth was roughly uniform across donors, and that assumption may not be true. In this cohort, only TCR beta chains were sequenced, and detectable features were limited by the absence of alpha or paired-chain data. V-gene and J-gene trimming of TCR beta chains was associated with a missense DCLRE1C variant in a later genetic analysis, and the association was replicated in an independent cohort. Broadly in line with IMGT annotations, most TCR beta V segments showed up in productive rearrangements about 90% or about 30% of the time in an earlier analysis of several hundred of the donors. Cytomegalovirus status was reported to be diagnosed by the classifier with high specificity and sensitivity in both the original and validation cohorts. Three of the identified cytomegalovirus-associated TCR beta chains were confirmed in vitro to be specific for cytomegalovirus antigens. Strong co-occurrence of HLA alleles, especially DR and DQ, made assigning TCR associations to individual alleles difficult. The study listed approximately 150 TCR beta chains as associated with cytomegalovirus. Because HLA typing was missing for some donors at each locus, association tests included only the typed subset. Most CMV-associated TCR beta chains appeared to be HLA-restricted in a later analysis, and the HLA associations seemed to be driven largely by CMV exposure. About 17 rarely observed V segments, including chromosome 9 orphons, were excluded from the earlier analysis of several hundred of the donors because counts were too low. It was suggested by the authors that the approach could potentially be generalized to other disease states and immunological phenotypes. According to a later genetic analysis, donors in an Asian-associated ancestry cluster had fewer N-insertions in productive TCRs than the approximately 700-donor mean. In a later analysis, HLA-associated TCR beta chains were found to be more clonally expanded and to have lower generation probabilities than equally common non-associated chains. Linkage disequilibrium might explain the correlated functional status among segregating V segments, but an unknown experimental factor could not be ruled out. Most TCR sequences were seen in very few donors, while some public TCRs were found in many individuals. In a later analysis, the rate of TCR association differed among HLA loci, with DRB1 alleles having the most associated TCRs and HLA-C alleles having the fewest. Because the 87-base-pair reads could not distinguish some IMGT-functional V segments, including TRBV6-2 and TRBV6-3, those segments were excluded. Specific HLA alleles were associated with 15,000 to 20,000 TCR beta sequences at a false discovery rate of 0.05 in a later analysis. CMV serostatus was the only immune exposure information available for the cohort. According to a later analysis, parvovirus B19, influenza, CMV and Epstein-Barr virus appeared linked to several top co-occurrence clusters. A further reported finding was that TCR beta sequences accurately predicted the HLA-A and HLA-B alleles for most subjects in the first cohort. A cluster of highly shared sequence variants was judged likely to represent a technical artifact of the sequencing pipeline.

Sequenced material: PBMCs. The clonotype comes from a man between 40 and 49 years old in good health and CMV-seropositive. This receptor chain uses TRBV5-8 and TRBJ1-1; the D gene remains uncertain. The CDR3 protein: CASTPGRLNTEAFF. The nucleotides are TGTGCCAGCACCCCGGGTAGGCTAAACACTGAAGCTTTCTTT.